Below, 30 T cell receptor beta chains from the same sample are listed, as sequenced in a study of OX40 agonist ivuxolimab in advanced cancers. Library construction relied on the immunoSEQ multiplex PCR assay. TCRdb provides this immuneACCESS table in a form limited to in-frame rearrangements. Some clones are lacking; in checked studies, under half of them reflect an unresolved V gene, and why the rest are absent is not known. The sample has approximately 70,000 clones on record, about 88% of them singletons. Roughly 15% of the sample is in the top ten clones. The material sequenced was CD4+ or CD8+ T cells sorted from blood, taken in a trial of the OX40 agonist ivuxolimab. These receptors all stem from an adult with an advanced solid tumor such as melanoma, head and neck, liver or kidney cancer.

The chain uses TRBV18 and TRBJ2-7; D might be TRBD1 or TRBD2, each matching 5 bases. The CDR3 spans 14 residues. Germline CDR1 and CDR2: KGHSH and LQKENI. Trimming left V 5 bases short and J 3 bases short, with 14 bases between. This CDR3 is CASSKGTANYEQYF. CDR3 DNA: TGTGCCAGCTCAAAAGGGACGGCGAACTACGAGCAGTACTTC.

J is TRBJ2-7 and V is TRBV5-1; TRBD1 aligns across 7 bases. The CDR3 covers 14 residues. Germline CDR1 is SGHRS and CDR2 is YFSETQ. The V and J ends lost 4 bases and 6 bases, in that order; junction bases with no gene match: 10. The CDR3 region is CASSVTGTESEQYF. The CDR3 DNA follows: TGCGCCAGCAGCGTAACCGGGACAGAGAGCGAGCAGTACTTC.

The genes are TRBV6-5 and TRBJ2-1, with D uncertain. Trimming left V 0 bases short and J 0 bases short, with 6 bases between. The CDR3 has 15 residues. Looked up from germline, CDR1 is MNHEY and CDR2 is SVGAGI. The CDR3 region is CASSYSRPSYNEQFF. CDR3 nucleotide sequence: TGTGCCAGCAGTTACTCGAGGCCCTCCTACAATGAGCAGTTCTTC.

The V gene is TRBV6-5, the J gene TRBJ2-1, with D hard to call. Germline V gene lookup returns CDR1 MNHEY and CDR2 SVGAGI. Trimming removed 7 bases at V and 6 bases at J, with 13 bases between. The CDR3 consists of 13 residues. The CDR3 spells CASTASWGNEQFF. CDR3 nucleotides: TGTGCCAGCACGGCTAGTTGGGGCAATGAGCAGTTCTTC.

This rearrangement joins TRBV7-9 to TRBJ2-3; 8 positions agree with TRBD2. CDR1 and CDR2 (germline): SEHNR, FQNEAQ (reference sequence). V dropped 5 bases and J dropped 0; count of bases not matched to a gene: 10. The CDR3 consists of 17 residues. The CDR3 is CASSRVGGGKSTDTQYF. In DNA, the CDR3 is TGTGCCAGCAGCCGAGTCGGGGGGGGCAAGAGCACAGATACGCAGTATTTT.

The CDR3 DNA reads TGTGCCAGCAGTTACCCTTTGAACAGGGAAGGTGGCTACACCTTC. The encoded protein is CASSYPLNREGGYTF. The chain couples TRBV6-6 to TRBJ1-2; a weak D match, TRBD1 (6 bases). Germline assignment: CDR1 MNHNY and CDR2 SVGAGI (reference sequence). The CDR3 covers 15 residues. V dropped 2 bases and J dropped 7 bases, with 17 bases sitting between them.

The V call is TRBV5-1, the J call TRBJ2-1; D call uncertain. This CDR3 comprises 14 residues. V lost 0 bases, J lost 6 bases, and 10 bases lay in between. Per germline, CDR1 SGHRS and CDR2 YFSETQ. The CDR3 is CASSLDPAVNEQFF. The CDR3 region has the DNA TGCGCCAGCAGCTTGGACCCCGCCGTCAATGAGCAGTTCTTC.

The genes are TRBV14 and TRBJ1-5, with D maybe TRBD1 (6 bases). V dropped 0 bases and J dropped 5 bases, with 14 bases sitting between them. The CDR3 sequence is 16 residues long. Looked up from germline, CDR1 is SGHDN and CDR2 is FVKESK. As DNA, the CDR3 is TGTGCCAGCAGCCAAGATTCTGGGGGGCGAGATCAGCCCCAGCATTTT. Its protein product is CASSQDSGGRDQPQHF. The full variable domain, with the rest looked up from reference TRBV14 and TRBJ1-5, is EAGVTQFPSHSVIEKGQTVTLRCDPISGHDNLYWYRRVMGKEIKFLLHFVKESKQDESGMPNNRFLAERTGGTYSTLKVQPAELEDSGVYFCASSQDSGGRDQPQHFGDGTRLSIL.

The chain carries TRBV19 and TRBJ1-5; 10 bases are a match to TRBD1. Trimming at V came to 6 bases and at J to 8 bases, leaving 4 bases not matched to a gene. CDR1 and CDR2 (germline): LNHDA, SQIVND (reference sequence). CDR3 length: 13 amino acids. CDR3 residues: CASRDRGREPQHF. CDR3 DNA: TGTGCCAGTAGAGACAGGGGGCGCGAGCCCCAGCATTTT.

V is TRBV15 and J is TRBJ2-1, with unresolved D. This CDR3 is built from 13 residues. Germline CDR1 reads LNHNV; CDR2 reads YYDKDF (reference sequence). V was shortened by 1 base and J by 10 bases, with 11 bases between the two germline ends. CDR3 bases: TGTGCCACCAGCAGAGTGGTGGTGGGGGAGCAGTTCTTC. As protein: CATSRVVVGEQFF.

This chain joins TRBV7-9 and TRBJ1-4, with 9 bases matching TRBD1. The V and J ends lost 4 bases and 8 bases, in that order; junction bases with no gene match: 11. The germline gives CDR1 SEHNR, CDR2 FQNEAQ (reference sequence). The CDR3 consists of 16 residues. DNA of the CDR3: TGTGCCAGCAGCTCTGACCGACAGGGGGTACGGGAAAAACTGTTTTTT. It codes for CASSSDRQGVREKLFF.

The rearrangement joins TRBV9 to TRBJ1-5, with D unresolved. The CDR3 totals 13 residues. The V end was cut by 3 bases, the J end by 5 bases, with 9 bases between. CDR1 SGDLS and CDR2 YYNGEE come from the germline V gene. The DNA of the CDR3 is TGTGCCAGCAGCGAGAGCTACGATCAGCCCCAGCATTTT. Amino acid sequence: CASSESYDQPQHF.

In this sample, this clone turned up a few times. The V and J genes are TRBV28 and TRBJ2-7; the match to TRBD1 covers 11 bases. CDR1 is MDHEN and CDR2 is SYDVKM in the germline V gene. The trim removed 6 bases at V and 6 bases at J, leaving 7 bases unmatched. CDR3 size: 14 residues. The CDR3 nucleotides are TGTGCCAGCAGACTGGACAGGGGGCCCTTCGAGCAGTACTTC. This encodes CASRLDRGPFEQYF.

This clone has a single count. The rearrangement uses TRBV2 and TRBJ1-3, with D maybe TRBD1 (5 bases). This CDR3 has 13 amino acids. The ends were cut back, 3 bases at V and 6 bases at J, with 9 bases in the middle. Germline V gene sequence: CDR1 SNHLY, CDR2 FYNNEI. The CDR3 region is CASSDPGLNTIYF. The CDR3 DNA sequence: TGTGCCAGCAGTGACCCAGGGTTAAACACCATATATTTT.

The V call is TRBV29-1, the J call TRBJ1-2; unclear D gene. Trimming pared 3 bases from V and 8 bases from J, leaving 13 bases between. The CDR3 contains 12 residues. The V gene's germline CDR1 is SQVTM and CDR2 ANQGSEA. The CDR3 reads CSVDNGGWGYTF. CDR3 DNA: TGCAGCGTTGATAATGGAGGTTGGGGCTACACCTTC.

The chain is built from TRBV28 and TRBJ2-5; 9 positions agree with TRBD1. The J call may be incorrect, as the DNA end agrees better with TRBJ2-7. The CDR3 consists of 15 residues. The germline V gene encodes CDR1 MDHEN and CDR2 SYDVKM. As DNA, the CDR3 is TGTGCCAGCAGTTTCTCCACAGGGGGCTTCGACGAGCAGTACTTC. Encoded protein: CASSFSTGGFDEQYF.

This clone occurred once. The chain combines TRBV29-1 with TRBJ2-3; 12 nucleotides line up with TRBD2. CDR1 SQVTM and CDR2 ANQGSEA come from the germline V gene. V lost 3 bases to trimming and J lost 4 bases; unmatched junction nucleotides: 8. CDR3 length: 16 amino acids. The CDR3 DNA reads as TGCAGCGTTGAGGGGCTAGCGGGAGGGCCCTCAGATACGCAGTATTTT. Translation: CSVEGLAGGPSDTQYF.

The chain combines TRBV6-5 with TRBJ2-3; D is unclear. The CDR3 sequence is 15 residues long. Trimming stripped 3 bases from V and 2 bases from J, with 12 bases between. Germline V gene sequence: CDR1 MNHEY, CDR2 SVGAGI. CDR3 nucleotides: TGTGCCAGCAGTTATAAGGCCGGCAACACAGATACGCAGTATTTT. This translates into CASSYKAGNTDTQYF.

The rearrangement links TRBV19 to TRBJ1-2, with 8 bases aligning to TRBD1. Trimming removed 1 base from V and 4 bases from J; junction bases left unmatched: 2. The CDR3 runs to 14 residues. Per the germline V gene, CDR1 is LNHDA and CDR2 is SQIVND (reference sequence). The DNA of the CDR3 is TGTGCCAGTAGTATAGGGGGACAGGCCTATGGCTACACCTTC. Translation gives CASSIGGQAYGYTF.

This clone was counted a single time. J is TRBJ1-2 and V is TRBV28, with D possibly matching TRBD1 (5 bases). The ends were cut back, 4 bases at V and 2 bases at J, with 17 bases in the middle. CDR3 length: 16 amino acids. Germline V gene lookup returns CDR1 MDHEN and CDR2 SYDVKM. The CDR3 DNA reads TGTGCCAGCAGTTCTCCTGGGGGACGGGAGAACTATGGCTACACCTTC. This codes for CASSSPGGRENYGYTF.

V and J are TRBV5-4 and TRBJ2-3, with D perhaps TRBD1 (6 bases). The CDR3 has 16 amino acids. Trimming removed 4 bases from V and 0 bases from J, with 15 bases in between. The V gene's germline CDR1 is SGHNT and CDR2 YYREEE (reference sequence). This CDR3 reads CASSPGGRGSTDTQYF. CDR3 DNA sequence: TGTGCCAGCAGCCCCGGAGGCAGGGGTAGCACAGATACGCAGTATTTT. The variable domain in full, with the rest retrieved from reference TRBV5-4 and TRBJ2-3, is ETGVTQSPTHLIKTRGQQVTLRCSSQSGHNTVSWYQQALGQGPQFIFQYYREEENGRGNFPPRFSGLQFPNYSSELNVNALELDDSALYLCASSPGGRGSTDTQYFGPGTRLTVL.

The chain combines TRBV7-9 with TRBJ2-7; weak D call: TRBD1 (6 bases). V lost 1 base, J lost 4 bases, and 11 bases lay in between. CDR1 and CDR2 from the germline V gene are SEHNR and FQNEAQ (reference sequence). The CDR3 runs to 14 residues. Here the CDR3 DNA reads TGTGCCAGCAGCTTAGGGCCCCAGGGGTACGAGCAGTACTTC. Its translation is CASSLGPQGYEQYF. The variable domain in full, completed from reference TRBV7-9 and TRBJ2-7, reads DTGVSQNPRHKITKRGQNVTFRCDPISEHNRLYWYRQTLGQGPEFLTYFQNEAQLEKSRLLSDRFSAERPKGSFSTLEIQRTEQGDSAMYLCASSLGPQGYEQYFGPGTRLTVT.

The chain combines TRBV4-2 with TRBJ2-7; 8 positions agree with TRBD2. The end of the DNA is better explained by TRBJ2-1, so the J call may be wrong. Germline V gene lookup returns CDR1 LGHNA and CDR2 YNFKEQ. The CDR3 has 15 amino acids. The CDR3 reads CASSQEREAHNEQFF. Here the CDR3 DNA reads TGTGCCAGCAGCCAAGAGCGGGAGGCTCACAATGAGCAGTTCTTC.

V and J are TRBV5-1 and TRBJ1-6; D is ambiguous. Germline loops: CDR1 SGHRS, CDR2 YFSETQ. The germline V and J ends were trimmed by 0 bases and 1 base, with 8 bases remaining between them. The CDR3 spans 16 residues. The CDR3 nucleotides are TGCGCCAGCAGCTTGGAACCGGGGTCCTATAATTCACCCCTCCACTTT. Amino acid sequence: CASSLEPGSYNSPLHF.

CDR3 in amino acids: CASSFGGSGTDTQYF. The CDR3 DNA follows: TGTGCCAGCAGCTTTGGCGGGAGTGGCACAGATACGCAGTATTTT. The V gene is TRBV5-5, the J gene TRBJ2-3; 7 bases fit TRBD2. V trimming: 2 bases; J trimming: 1 base; junction bases outside the gene matches: 4. Germline assignment: CDR1 SGHKS and CDR2 YYEKEE (reference sequence). The CDR3 spans 15 residues.

This clone was found a few times. The chain links TRBV4-1 to TRBJ2-3, with D unresolved. Trimming took 4 bases from V and 2 from J, leaving 10 bases between them. The CDR3 runs 14 residues. Germline V gene data show CDR1 as MGHRA and CDR2 as YSYEKL. The CDR3 DNA follows: TGCGCCAGCAGCCTTGGACGAGACACAGATACGCAGTATTTT. This sequence encodes CASSLGRDTDTQYF.

The chain's CDR3 is CASSGPPGQGNQKLFF. DNA of the CDR3: TGTGCCAGCAGTGGCCCTCCGGGACAGGGAAACCAAAAACTGTTTTTT. This chain uses TRBV25-1 with TRBJ1-4; the match to TRBD1 covers 9 bases. CDR1 is MGHDK, CDR2 SYGVNS, per germline. Unmatched junction bases numbered 12, after V lost 4 bases and J lost 9 bases. This CDR3 is built from 16 residues.

The chain joins TRBV6-5 to TRBJ1-6; TRBD1 might be the D (5 bases). Per germline, CDR1 MNHEY and CDR2 SVGAGI. Trimming shortened V by 6 bases and J by 7 bases, and 13 bases separated the two germline ends. This CDR3 has 14 residues. The CDR3 nucleotides read TGTGCCAGCAGCATCGACAGTGACAATTCACCCCTCCACTTT. As protein: CASSIDSDNSPLHF.

The chain recombines TRBV12-5 with TRBJ2-1; 8 nucleotides line up with TRBD1. The V gene's germline CDR1 is LGHNT and CDR2 FRNRAP. Trimming cost V 3 bases and J 9 bases; bases outside gene matches: 4. The CDR3 consists of 13 residues. The CDR3 nucleotides read TGTGCTAGTGGTTTAGCAGGGGGCAGTGAGCAGTTCTTC. It codes for CASGLAGGSEQFF.

This clone turned up a few times. The rearrangement joins TRBV10-2 to TRBJ2-2; TRBD1 might be the D (7 bases). The germline gives CDR1 WSHSY, CDR2 SAAADI. Trimming shortened V by 4 bases and J by 0 bases, and 12 bases separated the two germline ends. The CDR3 is 16 residues long. The CDR3 DNA follows: TGCGCCAGCAGTGTCGGCGGGACAGCGAACACCGGGGAGCTGTTTTTT. It translates to CASSVGGTANTGELFF.